These T cell receptor beta chains were read from a single sample in a study of T cell responses to AZD1222 COVID-19 vaccine. Some clones are missing from TCRdb's copy, which holds only in-frame ones; the method was immunoSEQ multiplex PCR. The sample includes just over 60,000 clones, approximately 80% seen only once; the top ten take over 12%. Material: peripheral blood, obtained on day 0 of AZD1222 vaccination. The receptors were sampled from an adult in good health. The CDR3 runs from the conserved cysteine through the conserved F or W. A D gene is named only where the DNA matches it firmly. Only part of the rows carry a size: once, few, many, or a class if the clone is expanded.

few	TRBV7-2	-	TRBJ2-2	CASKLGIGELFF	TGTGCCAGCAAGCTTGGTATCGGGGAGCTGTTTTTT
-	TRBV28	-	TRBJ2-2	CASSFAGNTGELFF	TGTGCCAGCAGTTTTGCAGGGAACACCGGGGAGCTGTTTTTT
-	TRBV30	-	TRBJ2-3	CAWSVGSSPHTDTQYF	TGTGCCTGGAGTGTAGGCTCCTCTCCCCACACAGATACGCAGTATTTT
few	TRBV30	-	TRBJ1-1	CAWNIATLRNTEAFF	TGTGCCTGGAACATAGCTACCCTCCGGAACACTGAAGCTTTCTTT
-	TRBV7-2	TRBD1	TRBJ1-1	CASSWDRRLNTEAFF	TGTGCCAGCAGCTGGGACAGGAGATTGAACACTGAAGCTTTCTTT
-	TRBV27	-	TRBJ1-5	CASSTQSGNQPQHF	TGTGCCAGCAGTACCCAATCGGGAAATCAGCCCCAGCATTTT
-	TRBV11-1	-	TRBJ1-1	CASSLGLLMNTEAFF	TGTGCCAGCAGCCTCGGACTGCTCATGAACACTGAAGCTTTCTTT
-	TRBV12-5	-	TRBJ1-5	CASGLEGGNQPQHF	TGTGCTAGTGGTTTGGAGGGGGGTAATCAGCCCCAGCATTTT
-	TRBV27	-	TRBJ1-2	CASSVASAARDGYTF	TGTGCCAGCAGTGTCGCCTCGGCAGCCAGGGATGGCTACACCTTC
few	TRBV6-5	TRBD1	TRBJ1-2	CAVRTGGGYTF	TGTGCCGTACGGACAGGGGGCGGCTACACCTTC
few	TRBV5-6	-	TRBJ1-2	CASSSGQGFLDNGYTF	TGTGCCAGCAGCTCGGGCCAGGGATTTCTAGATAATGGCTACACCTTC
-	TRBV4-3	-	TRBJ1-6	CASSQDTRGSHSPLHF	TGCGCCAGCAGCCAAGATACAAGGGGGTCGCATTCACCCCTCCACTTT
-	TRBV27	TRBD1	TRBJ1-1	CASSLAGGYTEAFF	TGTGCCAGCAGTTTAGCAGGGGGATACACTGAAGCTTTCTTT
-	TRBV3-1/TRBV3-2	-	TRBJ1-6	CASSQANGSPLHF	TGTGCCAGCAGCCAAGCCAACGGTTCACCCCTCCACTTT
-	TRBV12-3/TRBV12-4	-	TRBJ1-1	CASRAVNTEAFF	TGTGCCAGCAGGGCAGTAAACACTGAAGCTTTCTTT
-	TRBV30	-	TRBJ2-2	CAWSAERITGELFF	TGTGCCTGGAGTGCAGAGAGAATTACCGGGGAGCTGTTTTTT
few	TRBV2	-	TRBJ2-3	CAEASITDTQYF	TGTGCTGAGGCGAGCATCACAGATACGCAGTATTTT
-	TRBV6-5	TRBD1	TRBJ1-1	CASSYSGTGSTEAFF	TGTGCCAGCAGTTACTCTGGGACAGGGAGCACTGAAGCTTTCTTT
-	TRBV5-4	TRBD1	TRBJ2-3	CASSFGTATDTQYF	TGTGCCAGCAGCTTCGGGACAGCTACAGATACGCAGTATTTT
-	TRBV3-1/TRBV3-2	TRBD2	TRBJ2-7	CASRLLAGVNEQYF	TGTGCCAGCAGACTACTAGCGGGGGTCAACGAGCAGTACTTC
-	TRBV11-3	-	TRBJ2-2	CASPTKGRGNTGELFF	TGTGCCAGCCCCACCAAAGGCAGGGGCAACACCGGGGAGCTGTTTTTT
-	TRBV10-3	-	TRBJ2-1	CAISLDRTPGYNEQFF	TGTGCCATCAGCCTCGACAGGACCCCAGGCTACAATGAGCAGTTCTTC
-	TRBV18	TRBD2	TRBJ2-7	CASSVGGTTEEQYF	TGTGCCAGCTCCGTGGGGGGGACGACGGAGGAGCAGTACTTC
once	TRBV7-2	-	TRBJ2-3	CASSSGPVADTQYF	TGTGCCAGCAGCTCGGGACCCGTGGCCGATACGCAGTATTTT
-	TRBV5-1	TRBD1	TRBJ1-1	CASSIGQGMNTEAFF	TGCGCCAGCAGCATTGGACAGGGAATGAACACTGAAGCTTTCTTT
few	TRBV5-1	TRBD2	TRBJ2-3	CASSLLGLIAGGLVGDTQYF	TGCGCCAGCAGCTTGTTGGGCTTAATAGCGGGGGGACTAGTAGGAGATACGCAGTATTTT
-	TRBV11-3	TRBD2	TRBJ2-1	CASSLAGGPDNEQFF	TGTGCCAGCAGCTTAGCGGGGGGGCCTGACAATGAGCAGTTCTTC
once	TRBV28	-	TRBJ1-2	CASSLPGANYGYTF	TGTGCCAGCAGTTTACCAGGGGCTAACTATGGCTACACCTTC
-	TRBV29-1	-	TRBJ1-2	CSVRAGGILYGYTF	TGCAGCGTCCGGGCCGGGGGAATTCTCTATGGCTACACCTTC
-	TRBV7-9	-	TRBJ1-1	CASSLAQGGRTEAFF	TGTGCCAGCAGCTTAGCGCAAGGGGGGAGAACTGAAGCTTTCTTT
-	TRBV7-2	TRBD2	TRBJ2-3	CASSLFRTSGVVDTQYF	TGTGCCAGCAGCTTATTTCGGACTAGCGGGGTAGTGGATACGCAGTATTTT